The rows below give T cell receptor beta chains drawn from one sample of a study of beta chain features in type 1 diabetes. The protocol was immunoSEQ multiplex PCR, while the TCRdb copy is restricted to in-frame clones and leaves out a portion. Seen here are over 300,000 clones, about a tenth observed once, and the top ten hold roughly 0.99%. The sequenced material came from central memory CD4+ T cells from blood. These receptors were obtained from a man under 40 with type 1 diabetes. Each CDR3 is given without its conserved first and last residue.

V	J	CDR3
TRBV28	TRBJ1-2	ASRSTGMYGYT
TRBV7-2	TRBJ2-7	ASSPQAISGEQY
TRBV6-6	TRBJ2-7	ASSGAGSSYEQY
TRBV11-2	TRBJ2-4	ASSLDRGSIQY
TRBV10-3	TRBJ2-5	AISEQNNQETQY
TRBV7-2	TRBJ2-7	ASSLPSGGSEQY
TRBV21-1	TRBJ2-2	ASSKVSREKLF
TRBV11-2	TRBJ1-4	ASSGIGVTNEKLF
TRBV5-1	TRBJ2-7	ASSLLAGARDEQY
TRBV6-5	TRBJ1-2	ASSYGGKGGYT
TRBV7-7	TRBJ2-2	ASSLEATGELF
TRBV5-1	TRBJ1-1	ASSLDGKNTEAF
TRBV6-5	TRBJ2-1	ASSHPDREINEQF
TRBV6-5	TRBJ1-2	ASTNDRDNYGYT
TRBV10-3	TRBJ1-1	AISGVRNTEAF
TRBV6-5	TRBJ2-1	ASSTLLGLINEQF
TRBV4-3	TRBJ2-6	ASSQDFAGGTANVLT
TRBV28	TRBJ2-1	ASSFRAGGAEAFSYNEQF
TRBV7-2	TRBJ2-5	ASSLAQETQY
TRBV6-5	TRBJ2-1	ASSISGHEQF
TRBV2	TRBJ2-5	ASGTAVGETQY
TRBV6-6	TRBJ1-1	ASSRLTNTEAF